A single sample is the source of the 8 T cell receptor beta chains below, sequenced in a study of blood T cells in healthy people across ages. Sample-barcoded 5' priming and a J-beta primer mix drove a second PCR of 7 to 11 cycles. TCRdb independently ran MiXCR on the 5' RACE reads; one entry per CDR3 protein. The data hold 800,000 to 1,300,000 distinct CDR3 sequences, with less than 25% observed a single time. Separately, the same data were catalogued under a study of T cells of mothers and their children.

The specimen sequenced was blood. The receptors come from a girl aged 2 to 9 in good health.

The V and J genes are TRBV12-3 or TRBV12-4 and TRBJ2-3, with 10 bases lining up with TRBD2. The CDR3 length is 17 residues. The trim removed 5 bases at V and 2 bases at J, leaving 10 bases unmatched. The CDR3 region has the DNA TGTGCCAGCAGTGGACTAGCGGAAGGGGGGGTCACAGATACGCAGTATTTT. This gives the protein CASSGLAEGGVTDTQYF.

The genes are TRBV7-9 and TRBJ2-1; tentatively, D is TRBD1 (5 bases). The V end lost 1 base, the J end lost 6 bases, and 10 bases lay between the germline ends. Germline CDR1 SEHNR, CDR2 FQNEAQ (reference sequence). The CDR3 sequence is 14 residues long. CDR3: CASSLGLQANEQFF. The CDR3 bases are TGTGCCAGCAGCTTAGGGTTACAGGCCAATGAGCAGTTCTTC. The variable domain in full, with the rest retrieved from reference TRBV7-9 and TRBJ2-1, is DTGVSQNPRHKITKRGQNVTFRCDPISEHNRLYWYRQTLGQGPEFLTYFQNEAQLEKSRLLSDRFSAERPKGSFSTLEIQRTEQGDSAMYLCASSLGLQANEQFFGPGTRLTVL.

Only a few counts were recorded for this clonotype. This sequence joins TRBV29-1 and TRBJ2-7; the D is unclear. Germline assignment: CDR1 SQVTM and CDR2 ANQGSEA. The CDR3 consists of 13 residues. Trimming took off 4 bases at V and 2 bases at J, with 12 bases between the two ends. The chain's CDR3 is CSVVRKETYEQYF. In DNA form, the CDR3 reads TGCAGCGTTGTAAGGAAGGAGACCTACGAGCAGTACTTC.

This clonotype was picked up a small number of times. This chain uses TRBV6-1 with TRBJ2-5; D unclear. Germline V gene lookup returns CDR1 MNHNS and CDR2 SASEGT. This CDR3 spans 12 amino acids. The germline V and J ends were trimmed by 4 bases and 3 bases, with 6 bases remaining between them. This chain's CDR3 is CASSVMEETQYF. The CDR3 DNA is TGTGCCAGCAGTGTCATGGAAGAGACCCAGTACTTC.

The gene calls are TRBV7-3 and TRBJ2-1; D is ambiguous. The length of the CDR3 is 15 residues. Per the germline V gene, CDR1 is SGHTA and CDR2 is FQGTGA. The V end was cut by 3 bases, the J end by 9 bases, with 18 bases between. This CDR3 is CASSFGGTSWGEQFF. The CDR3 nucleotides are TGTGCCAGCAGCTTCGGTGGCACTTCTTGGGGTGAGCAGTTCTTC.

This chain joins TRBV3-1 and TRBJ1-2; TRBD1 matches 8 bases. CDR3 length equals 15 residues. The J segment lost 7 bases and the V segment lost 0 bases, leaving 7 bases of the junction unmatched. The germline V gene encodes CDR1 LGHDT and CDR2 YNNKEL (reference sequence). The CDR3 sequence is CASSQDLRGRLGYTF. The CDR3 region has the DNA TGTGCCAGCAGCCAAGATCTCAGGGGGCGGCTTGGCTACACCTTC.

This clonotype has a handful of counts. The CDR3 sequence: CASKLQGGHEQYF. In DNA form, the CDR3 reads TGTGCCAGCAAGTTGCAGGGGGGTCACGAGCAGTACTTC. V gene TRBV2 combines with J gene TRBJ2-5; D may be TRBD1 (7 bases). Gene TRBJ2-7 matches the end of the DNA better, so the J call may be wrong. Germline loops: CDR1 SNHLY, CDR2 FYNNEI. This CDR3 contains 13 residues.

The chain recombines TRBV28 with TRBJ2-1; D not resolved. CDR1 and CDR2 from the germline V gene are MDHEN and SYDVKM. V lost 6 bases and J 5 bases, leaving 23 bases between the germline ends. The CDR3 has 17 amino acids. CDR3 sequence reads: CASSFSPEPEVDNEQFF. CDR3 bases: TGTGCCAGCAGCTTCTCCCCCGAACCCGAGGTCGACAATGAGCAGTTCTTC.